This T cell receptor (beta chain) was profiled in a study of cytomegalovirus exposure and HLA in healthy donors. Study findings and constraints: In vitro checks showed that a few CMV-associated chains really do target CMV antigens. The study dropped some indistinguishable V segments, TRBV6-2 and TRBV6-3 among them. Reportedly, fewer N-insertions than the approximately 700-donor mean appeared in an Asian-associated ancestry cluster in a later analysis.

The CDR3 is 13 residues long. The ends were cut back, 5 bases at V and 6 bases at J, with 12 bases in the middle. In germline, CDR1 is MRHNA, CDR2 SNTAGT. Of note for this clone: As yet, its antigen is unknown.

The PCR had 60 Vbeta and 13 Jbeta primers. Original processing methods: Unique TCR beta chains numbered about 80 million in a later analysis, with about 9.9 million shared. Sequenced by immunoSEQ multiplex PCR; TCRdb stores in-frame clones only, minus some. V and J calls and clone size are copied from that table; D and trimming were computed from the DNA. This sample has more than 85,000 clones, with over 80% found just once. The clonotype comes from a young man in good health and CMV-seronegative. The chain recombines TRBV6-4 with TRBJ2-3; D perhaps matches TRBD2 (6 bases). Sequenced input: PBMCs. The CDR3 DNA is TGTGCCAGCAGTCAAAAGCTAGCGGATACGCAGTATTTT. Translation: CASSQKLADTQYF.